This is a list of T cell receptor beta chains from one sample in a study of cytomegalovirus exposure and HLA in healthy donors. Only in-frame clones appear in the TCRdb table, and some are missing; sequencing was by immunoSEQ multiplex PCR. The table lists approximately 150,000 clones, roughly 80% of them singletons, with more than 4% in the top ten. Sequencing input: PBMCs. The receptors come from a woman aged 40 to 50 in good health and CMV-seropositive. CDR3s include the opening cysteine and the closing phenylalanine or tryptophan.

>TRBV5-1
CASSLGAGEWNEQYF
>TRBV30
CAWNSGSEGIQYF
>TRBV7-2
CASSSLREQYF
>TRBV30
CAWRPGDTQYF
>TRBV28
CASSPAGGPDTGELFF
>TRBV7-3
CASTGLARDTQYF
>TRBV19
CASSIFSNYGYTF
>TRBV29-1
CSVGQGMNEQYF
>TRBV28
CASSSVPKRSRTDTQYF
>TRBV29-1
CSVEGLASNNEQFF
>TRBV4-1
CASSQDSGRRTDTQYF
>TRBV7-8
CASKSFQGSSYEQYF